This is a list of T cell receptor beta chains from one sample in a study of blood T cell repertoires in COVID-19. The data were produced by immunoSEQ multiplex PCR, yet TCRdb's version contains in-frame clones alone and is incomplete. The sample carries hundreds of thousands of clones, roughly 87% recorded once. Sequencing was carried out using peripheral blood. These receptors came from a man between 18 and 35 years old with active or convalescent COVID-19. Each CDR3 is given with its conserved first and last residue. A D gene is named only where the DNA matches it firmly.

d_call	v_call	j_call	cdr3_aa	cdr3_nt
.	TRBV3-1/TRBV3-2	TRBJ1-1	CASSLSGGEAFF	TGTGCCAGCAGCCTTTCTGGCGGTGAAGCTTTCTTT
TRBD1	TRBV4-3	TRBJ2-1	CASSQEGQGGNEQFF	TGCGCCAGCAGCCAAGAGGGACAGGGGGGGAATGAGCAGTTCTTC
.	TRBV6-5	TRBJ2-7	CASSYGAEYEQYF	TGTGCCAGCAGTTACGGGGCGGAGTACGAGCAGTACTTC
TRBD1	TRBV3-1/TRBV3-2	TRBJ1-1	CASSPTPMTGWVTEAFF	TGTGCCAGCAGCCCTACGCCTATGACAGGGTGGGTCACTGAAGCTTTCTTT
.	TRBV12-3/TRBV12-4	TRBJ1-2	CAIDLNLGDGYTF	TGTGCCATCGACCTTAATTTGGGCGATGGCTACACCTTC
TRBD1	TRBV5-1	TRBJ2-4	CASSRDSKNIQYF	TGCGCCAGCAGCCGGGACAGCAAAAACATTCAGTACTTC
.	TRBV4-2	TRBJ2-1	CASSQGTGGFPQFF	TGTGCCAGCAGCCAAGGAACTGGGGGCTTCCCTCAGTTCTTC
TRBD2	TRBV5-1	TRBJ2-3	CASSLFASGGITSTDTQYF	TGCGCCAGCAGCTTGTTCGCTAGCGGGGGGATAACCAGCACAGATACGCAGTATTTT
TRBD2	TRBV6-2/TRBV6-3	TRBJ2-1	CASSNSGSLQFF	TGTGCCAGCAGTAATAGCGGGAGTTTACAGTTCTTC
TRBD1	TRBV19	TRBJ1-5	CASKGQGGTGNQPQHF	TGTGCCAGTAAGGGACAGGGAGGAACTGGCAATCAGCCCCAGCATTTT